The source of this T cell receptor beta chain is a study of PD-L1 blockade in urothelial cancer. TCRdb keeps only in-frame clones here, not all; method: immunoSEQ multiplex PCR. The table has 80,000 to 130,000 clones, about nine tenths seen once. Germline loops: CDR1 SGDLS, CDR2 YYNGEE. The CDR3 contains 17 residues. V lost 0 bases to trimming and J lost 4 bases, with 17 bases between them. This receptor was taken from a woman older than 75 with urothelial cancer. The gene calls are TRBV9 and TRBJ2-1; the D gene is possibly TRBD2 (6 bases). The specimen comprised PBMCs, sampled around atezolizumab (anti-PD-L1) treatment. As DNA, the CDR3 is TGTGCCAGCAGCGTAGATGGAGGGGACGGGTTTTACAATGAGCAGTTCTTC. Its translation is CASSVDGGDGFYNEQFF.